Presented here are 15 T cell receptor beta chains from one specimen sequenced in a study of T-cell reconstitution after alpha-beta-depleted transplantation in children. For TCRbeta, the library was prepared with unique molecular identifiers. Using its own MiXCR run on the PCR reads, TCRdb lists one record per CDR3 protein. The sample shows some 450,000 distinct CDR3 sequences, around two fifths of them seen only once. This material consisted of PBMCs, taken before TCRalphabeta/CD19-depleted stem cell transplant. The receptors originated from a girl aged 2-10 years with aplastic anemia, due to receive a stem cell transplant.

This clonotype came up a few times. The V gene is TRBV6-5, the J gene TRBJ1-1; tentatively, D is TRBD1 (5 bases). Trimming took off 0 bases at V and 8 bases at J, with 10 bases between the two ends. Germline CDR1 MNHEY, CDR2 SVGAGI. This CDR3 is built from 13 residues. For the CDR3, the DNA is TGTGCCAGCAGTTACTCGAGAGCAGGGGAAGCTTTCTTT. This encodes CASSYSRAGEAFF.

This chain connects TRBV20-1 to TRBJ2-3, with TRBD2 as a possible D gene (5 bases). V was trimmed by 5 bases and J by 5 bases, leaving 11 bases between them. The CDR3 runs to 12 residues. Germline CDR1 is DFQATT and CDR2 is SNEGSKA (reference sequence). CDR3 in DNA: TGCAGTGCTGCGGGTGTGGTAGATACGCAGTATTTT. Its protein product is CSAAGVVDTQYF.

This clonotype was found many times. V and J are TRBV20-1 and TRBJ1-4; D may be TRBD1 (5 bases). The germline V gene has CDR1 DFQATT and CDR2 SNEGSKA (reference sequence). The germline V and J ends were trimmed by 6 bases and 5 bases, with 13 bases remaining between them. This CDR3 is 13 amino acids long. CDR3 protein: CSALGHGNEKLFF. CDR3 DNA sequence: TGCAGTGCCCTCGGACACGGAAATGAAAAACTGTTTTTT.

V gene TRBV5-1 combines with J gene TRBJ1-1; no reliable D call. Trimming shortened V by 0 bases and J by 1 base, and 7 bases separated the two germline ends. Germline CDR1 is SGHRS and CDR2 is YFSETQ. The CDR3 consists of 14 residues. CDR3 sequence: CASSLVTTNTEAFF. The CDR3 region has the DNA TGCGCCAGCAGCTTGGTTACAACGAACACTGAAGCTTTCTTT.

This clonotype has a handful of counts. V gene TRBV7-9 combines with J gene TRBJ2-7, with no clear D. V was shortened by 1 base and J by 4 bases, with 5 bases between the two germline ends. The length of the CDR3 is 12 residues. The germline V gene has CDR1 SEHNR and CDR2 FQNEAQ (reference sequence). The chain's CDR3 is CASSLGEYEQYF. CDR3 coding DNA: TGTGCCAGCAGCTTAGGGGAATACGAGCAGTACTTC.

The rearrangement uses TRBV7-2 and TRBJ1-6; no clear D gene. The CDR3 has 12 amino acids. In germline, CDR1 is SGHTA, CDR2 FQGNSA. The V end was cut by 1 base, the J end by 13 bases, with 8 bases between. CDR3 residues: CASSLGALPLHF. CDR3 sequence (DNA): TGTGCCAGCAGCTTAGGAGCCCTCCCCCTCCACTTT.

This chain uses TRBV5-5 with TRBJ2-3; TRBD1 aligns across 8 bases. The trim removed 5 bases at V and 10 bases at J, leaving 9 bases unmatched. This CDR3 region has 13 residues. CDR1 is SGHKS, CDR2 YYEKEE, per germline (reference sequence). CDR3 in DNA: TGTGCCAGCAGTTTGACAGGGGACTCGCCGCAGTATTTT. Protein sequence: CASSLTGDSPQYF.

CDR3 in DNA: TGCGCCAGCAGCCCATCTATGGGGGGCAATCAGCCCCAGCATTTT. As protein: CASSPSMGGNQPQHF. The J gene is TRBJ1-5, the V gene TRBV5-1; weak D call: TRBD1 (5 bases). In germline, CDR1 is SGHRS, CDR2 YFSETQ. CDR3 length: 15 amino acids. Trimming stripped 4 bases from V and 2 bases from J, with 13 bases between.

The chain uses TRBV6-5 and TRBJ2-7; D might be TRBD1 (6 bases). CDR3 size: 14 residues. Germline-derived CDR1 and CDR2 are MNHEY and SVGAGI. Trimming shortened V by 4 bases and J by 5 bases, and 15 bases separated the two germline ends. The CDR3 coding sequence is TGTGCCAGCAGTTTTCGAGGACAGCACCACGAGCAGTACTTC. Translating gives CASSFRGQHHEQYF.

The rearrangement links TRBV20-1 to TRBJ2-5; the match to TRBD2 covers 8 bases. Germline V CDR1 and CDR2: DFQATT, SNEGSKA (reference sequence). The ends lost 5 bases at V and 2 bases at J; junction bases unmatched: 7. There are 14 residues in the CDR3. The CDR3 sequence: CSAQRTSSQETQYF. The DNA of the CDR3 is TGCAGTGCTCAACGGACTAGCAGTCAAGAGACCCAGTACTTC.

There are many counts of this clonotype. The gene calls are TRBV27 and TRBJ1-4, with a tentative D call TRBD1 (6 bases). The CDR3 is 12 amino acids. With 5 bases removed from V and 13 bases from J, the gap between germline ends came to 14 bases. The V gene's germline CDR1 is MNHEY and CDR2 SMNVEV (reference sequence). This CDR3 reads CASSPSGARLFF. The CDR3 bases are TGTGCCAGCAGTCCCTCGGGGGCAAGACTGTTTTTT.

This clonotype was counted at least ten times. The V gene is TRBV12-3 or TRBV12-4, the J gene TRBJ2-2; a weak D match, TRBD1 (6 bases). There are 16 residues in the CDR3. Trimming shortened V by 6 bases and J by 0 bases, and 14 bases separated the two germline ends. CDR3 nucleotides: TGTGCCAGCAGCCCCAACAGGGCTTCGAACACCGGGGAGCTGTTTTTT. The encoded protein is CASSPNRASNTGELFF.

This chain uses TRBV20-1 with TRBJ1-5; TRBD1 might be the D (5 bases). The CDR3 runs to 14 residues. Per the germline V gene, CDR1 is DFQATT and CDR2 is SNEGSKA (reference sequence). V was cut by 6 bases and J by 6 bases, with 18 bases left in between. CDR3 loop: CSAQVSQAVQPQHF. The CDR3 coding sequence is TGCAGTGCACAAGTCTCACAGGCCGTTCAGCCCCAGCATTTT.

The chain combines TRBV10-1 with TRBJ2-7; D possibly corresponds to TRBD1 (5 bases). The CDR3 is 16 amino acids. V was clipped by 3 bases and J by 2 bases, with 17 bases between them. Germline CDR1 and CDR2: WNHNN and SYGVQD (reference sequence). CDR3: CASSDEYRTPTYEQYF. CDR3 nucleotide sequence: TGCGCCAGCAGTGATGAGTACAGGACACCTACCTACGAGCAGTACTTC.

The gene calls are TRBV12-3 or TRBV12-4 and TRBJ2-7; 10 positions match TRBD2. CDR3 length: 16 residues. J lost 5 bases, V lost 3 bases, and 10 bases had no gene match. The CDR3 here is CASSFPPLAGSHEQYF. The CDR3 DNA sequence: TGTGCCAGCAGTTTCCCTCCACTAGCGGGAAGCCACGAGCAGTACTTC.